Below are 5 T cell receptor beta chains sequenced from a single sample in a study of CXCR3-negative and CXCR3-positive naive CD8 T cells. UMI-labeled TRB cDNA libraries were prepared by 5' RACE. TCRdb reanalyzed the 5' RACE reads, giving one entry per CDR3 protein sequence and no DNA. This sample's clone table lists roughly 6,100 distinct CDR3 sequences. Sequencing was performed on naive CXCR3- CD8+ T cells from blood. Subset reported: CD45RO-CCR7+CD27+CD95- naive CD8+ T cells lacking CXCR3 (TNR3-). Receptors originate from a human donor in good health. Some clones in this sample may be carry-over from other donors' samples.

Frequency places this clonotype as medium-sized. V and J are TRBV20-1 and TRBJ2-1; TCRdb calls TRBD1, which cannot be checked without DNA. The CDR3 covers 14 residues. Germline CDR1 and CDR2: DFQATT and SNEGSKA (reference sequence). The CDR3 loop reads CTPEGDGVYNEQFF.

The CDR3 loop reads CASSFPNTEAFF. The rearrangement uses TRBV11-2 and TRBJ1-1. This CDR3 contains 12 residues. Germline-derived CDR1 and CDR2 are SGHAT and FQNNGV.

V is TRBV11-1 and J is TRBJ1-1; TCRdb designates TRBD1, a call that cannot be tested without DNA. The germline V gene encodes CDR1 SGHAT and CDR2 FQDESV (reference sequence). The CDR3 runs 15 residues. The CDR3 reads CASSLIFGANTEAFF.

Frequency places this clonotype as medium-sized. V and J are TRBV7-9 and TRBJ2-1. This CDR3 region has 15 residues. Germline V CDR1 and CDR2: SEHNR, FQNEAQ (reference sequence). The CDR3 here is CASTATLSSYNEQFF.

The genes are TRBV29-1 and TRBJ2-1; the D call of TRBD2 rests on TCRdb alone, since no DNA is present to check it. The CDR3 runs 16 residues. CDR1 is SQVTM and CDR2 is ANQGSEA in the germline V gene. The CDR3 is CSVGGGLAGFHNEQFF.